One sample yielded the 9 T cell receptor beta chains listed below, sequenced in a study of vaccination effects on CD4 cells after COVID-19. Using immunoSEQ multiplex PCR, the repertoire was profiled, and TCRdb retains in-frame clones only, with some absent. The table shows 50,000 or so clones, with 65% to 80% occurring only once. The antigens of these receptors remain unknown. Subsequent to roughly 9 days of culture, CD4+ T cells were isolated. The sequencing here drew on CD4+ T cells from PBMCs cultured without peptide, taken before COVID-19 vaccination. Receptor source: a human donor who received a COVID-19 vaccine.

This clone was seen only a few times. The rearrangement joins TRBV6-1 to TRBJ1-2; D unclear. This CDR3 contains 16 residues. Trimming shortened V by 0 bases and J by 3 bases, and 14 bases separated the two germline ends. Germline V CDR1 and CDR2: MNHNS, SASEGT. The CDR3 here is CASSEAVAESHYGYTF. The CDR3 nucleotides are TGTGCCAGCAGTGAAGCGGTGGCCGAGTCCCACTATGGCTACACCTTC.

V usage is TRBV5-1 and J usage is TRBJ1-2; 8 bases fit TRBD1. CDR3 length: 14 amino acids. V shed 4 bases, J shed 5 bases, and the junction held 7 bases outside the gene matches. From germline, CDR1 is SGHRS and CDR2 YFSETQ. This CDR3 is CASSPTDRVYGYTF. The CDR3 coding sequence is TGCGCCAGCAGCCCTACGGACAGGGTTTATGGCTACACCTTC.

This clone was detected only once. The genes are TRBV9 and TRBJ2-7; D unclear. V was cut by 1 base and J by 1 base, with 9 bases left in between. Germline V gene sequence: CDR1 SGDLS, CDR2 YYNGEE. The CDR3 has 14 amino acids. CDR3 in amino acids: CASSVSPGSYEQYF. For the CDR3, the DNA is TGTGCCAGCAGCGTATCCCCAGGATCCTACGAGCAGTACTTC. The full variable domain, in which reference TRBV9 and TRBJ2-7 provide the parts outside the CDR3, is DSGVTQTPKHLITATGQRVTLRCSPRSGDLSVYWYQQSLDQGLQFLIQYYNGEERAKGNILERFSAQQFPDLHSELNLSSLELGDSALYFCASSVSPGSYEQYFGPGTRLTVT.

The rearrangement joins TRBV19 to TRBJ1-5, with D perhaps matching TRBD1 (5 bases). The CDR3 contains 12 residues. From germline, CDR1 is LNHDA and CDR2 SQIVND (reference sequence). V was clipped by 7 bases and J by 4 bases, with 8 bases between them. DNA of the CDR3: TGTGCCAGTACCGGGGGTAATCAGCCCCAGCATTTT. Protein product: CASTGGNQPQHF. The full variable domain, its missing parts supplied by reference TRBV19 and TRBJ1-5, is DGGITQSPKYLFRKEGQNVTLSCEQNLNHDAMYWYRQDPGQGLRLIYYSQIVNDFQKGDIAEGYSVSREKKESFPLTVTSAQKNPTAFYLCASTGGNQPQHFGDGTRLSIL.

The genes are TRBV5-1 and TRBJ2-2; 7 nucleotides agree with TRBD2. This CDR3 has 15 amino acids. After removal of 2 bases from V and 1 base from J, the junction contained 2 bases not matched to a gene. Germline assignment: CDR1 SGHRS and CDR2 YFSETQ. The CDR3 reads CASSLAGLNTGELFF. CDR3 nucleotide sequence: TGCGCCAGCAGCTTAGCGGGACTGAACACCGGGGAGCTGTTTTTT.

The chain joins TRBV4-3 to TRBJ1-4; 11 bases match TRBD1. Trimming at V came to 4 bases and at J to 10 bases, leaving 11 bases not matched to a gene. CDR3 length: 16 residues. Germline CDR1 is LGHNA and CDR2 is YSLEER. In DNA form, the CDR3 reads TGCGCCAGCAGCCCCGTGGCACCCGGGACAGGGGGAAAACTGTTTTTT. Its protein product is CASSPVAPGTGGKLFF.

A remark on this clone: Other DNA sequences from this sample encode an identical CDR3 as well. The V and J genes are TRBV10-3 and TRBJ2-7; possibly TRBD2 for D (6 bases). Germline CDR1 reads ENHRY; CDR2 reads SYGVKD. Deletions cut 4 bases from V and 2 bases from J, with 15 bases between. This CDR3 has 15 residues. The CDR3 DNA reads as TGTGCCATCAGTGGAAGTAGCGGAGTTACCTACGAGCAGTACTTC. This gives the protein CAISGSSGVTYEQYF.

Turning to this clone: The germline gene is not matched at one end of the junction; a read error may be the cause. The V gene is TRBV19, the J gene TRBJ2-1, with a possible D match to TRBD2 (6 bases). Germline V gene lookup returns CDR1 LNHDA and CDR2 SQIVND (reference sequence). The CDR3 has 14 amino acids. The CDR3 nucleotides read TGTGCCAGTAGTGACGGGACTCCCTACGATGAGCAGTTCTTC. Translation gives CASSDGTPYDEQFF.

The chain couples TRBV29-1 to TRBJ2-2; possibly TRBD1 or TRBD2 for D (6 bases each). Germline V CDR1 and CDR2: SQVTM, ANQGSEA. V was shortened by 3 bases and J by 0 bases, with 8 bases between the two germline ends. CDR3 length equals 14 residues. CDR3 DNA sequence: TGCAGCGTTGATCGGGGGCCGAACACCGGGGAGCTGTTTTTT. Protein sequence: CSVDRGPNTGELFF.